Sequencing of this T cell receptor (beta chain) was carried out in a study of cytotoxic CD8 clonotypes in ibrutinib-treated CLL. Study findings and constraints: Under therapy, public clonotypes either contracted or stayed stable, and they were uncommon. Pretreatment clonality was elevated relative to age-matched healthy donors and paralleled circulating CD8+ T-cell counts.

Assay: immunoSEQ multiplex PCR; the TCRdb copy retains only in-frame clones and omits some. The data show over 150,000 clones, with approximately 77% seen just once and roughly 2% held by the top ten. The CDR3 contains 16 residues. Germline CDR1 SGHDT, CDR2 YYEEEE. The germline V and J ends were trimmed by 3 bases and 2 bases, with 16 bases remaining between them. As concerns this clone: What it recognizes is unknown.

Material: PBMCs, obtained after 12 months of ibrutinib treatment. The chain links TRBV5-6 to TRBJ2-3; perhaps TRBD1 as D (6 bases). The TCR comes from a human donor with chronic lymphocytic leukemia. The CDR3 loop reads CASSSRQVILTDTQYF. The CDR3 nucleotides read TGTGCCAGCAGCTCAAGACAGGTGATTCTCACAGATACGCAGTATTTT.